A selection of T cell receptor beta chains follows, all from one sample in a study of blood T cell repertoires in COVID-19. Only in-frame clones appear in the TCRdb table, and some are missing; sequencing was by immunoSEQ multiplex PCR. The sample has about 200,000 clones, roughly 90% seen once; the top ten hold 2% to 2.5%. Input material: PBMCs or T cells enriched from blood (not recorded which). The receptors were sampled from a woman aged 25 to 39 who had recovered from COVID-19. Each CDR3 is given with its conserved first and last residue. Fields, in order: J gene, clone size, D gene, V gene, CDR3 DNA, CDR3 protein. A D gene is named only where the DNA matches it firmly. Clone size, where shown, is once, few, many, or a class for clones that have expanded.

TRBJ2-1	-	-	TRBV11-3	TGTGCCAGCAGCTCGGGACTGGGGTATTCGGAGCAGTTCTTC	CASSSGLGYSEQFF
TRBJ2-1	-	TRBD2	TRBV7-2	TGTGCCAGCAGCTTGACTAGCGGGGGGGCCGAGCAGTTCTTC	CASSLTSGGAEQFF
TRBJ1-2	-	-	TRBV7-2	TGTGCCAGCAGCTCCTACCGGGCTAACTATGGCTACACCTTC	CASSSYRANYGYTF
TRBJ1-2	-	-	TRBV18	TGTGCCAGCTCACCACCCTCTGTCGGAGGCTTCTATGGCTACACCTTC	CASSPPSVGGFYGYTF
TRBJ1-2	-	-	TRBV6-5	TGTGCCAGCAGTTACAGCGGGGGGGGAAATGGCTACACCTTC	CASSYSGGGNGYTF
TRBJ1-6	-	-	TRBV27	TGTGCCAGCAGCTTAGTGGCTAATTCACCCCTCCACTTT	CASSLVANSPLHF
TRBJ1-2	few	TRBD1	TRBV27	TGTGCCAGCAGTTCGGGACAGGTGGCGAACTATGGCTACACCTTC	CASSSGQVANYGYTF
TRBJ2-2	-	-	TRBV7-6	TGTGCCAGCAGCTGGCAGAACGGGGAGCTGTTTTTT	CASSWQNGELFF
TRBJ1-3	-	-	TRBV9	TGTGCCAGCAGCCCACCGGGATCTTCTGGAAACACCATATATTTT	CASSPPGSSGNTIYF
TRBJ1-1	-	-	TRBV11-3	TGTGCCAGCAGCTTGGGGGCGCAGGGCGTCCCCACTGAAGCTTTCTTT	CASSLGAQGVPTEAFF
TRBJ2-3	-	TRBD1	TRBV27	TGTGCCAGCAGTTTAGATGGGACAGGTCCCGCAGATACGCAGTATTTT	CASSLDGTGPADTQYF
TRBJ2-1	-	TRBD1	TRBV24-1	TGTGCCACCATGGACAGGGGAGACAATGAGCAGTTCTTC	CATMDRGDNEQFF
TRBJ2-1	few	TRBD2	TRBV6-2/TRBV6-3	TGTGCCAGCAGTTACTCGGACGGGGGGTACAATGAGCAGTTCTTC	CASSYSDGGYNEQFF
TRBJ2-7	-	-	TRBV12-3/TRBV12-4	TGTGCCAGCAGCCCCAGGTTAACCTACGAGCAGTACTTC	CASSPRLTYEQYF
TRBJ1-2	-	-	TRBV29-1	TGCAGCGCCGTGGCTGTCTATGGCTACACCTTC	CSAVAVYGYTF
TRBJ1-2	once	-	TRBV6-5	TGTGCCAGCAGGGGGGCCCTTAACTATGGCTACACCTTC	CASRGALNYGYTF
TRBJ1-2	-	TRBD1	TRBV7-2	TGTGCCAGCAGCTTAGGAGGGGGCGGTAACTATGGCTACACCTTC	CASSLGGGGNYGYTF
TRBJ2-7	-	TRBD1	TRBV11-2	TGTGCCACACGACAGGGTACCTACGAGCAGTACTTC	CATRQGTYEQYF
TRBJ1-3	-	-	TRBV6-5	TGTGCCACGTTGTCAGGGGAGAGCTCTGGAAACACCATATATTTT	CATLSGESSGNTIYF
TRBJ1-3	-	TRBD1	TRBV5-1	TGCGCCAGCAGCCCCGGGACAGGGATCTCTGGAAACACCATATATTTT	CASSPGTGISGNTIYF
TRBJ2-1	-	-	TRBV6-1	TGTGCCAGCAGTGGGCCGCGTAGGGAGAGTCGCTACAATGAGCAGTTCTTC	CASSGPRRESRYNEQFF
TRBJ1-6	once	-	TRBV7-8	TGTGCCAGCAGCTTAGCTCGGACATTCAGCTCCTATAATTCACCCCTCCACTTT	CASSLARTFSSYNSPLHF
TRBJ1-1	-	-	TRBV5-1	TGCGCCAGCAGCCCCGGACACGTAGAAGCTTTCTTT	CASSPGHVEAFF
TRBJ1-1	-	-	TRBV5-4	TGTGCCAGCAGCTTGGGACACCCGAACACTGAAGCTTTCTTT	CASSLGHPNTEAFF
TRBJ1-1	-	-	TRBV29-1	TGCAGCGTTGTGGAGGTTACCCAAGCTTTCTTT	CSVVEVTQAFF
TRBJ1-2	-	-	TRBV29-1	TGCAGCGTTGCAATAGGGGATAACTATGGCTACACCTTC	CSVAIGDNYGYTF
TRBJ1-6	-	-	TRBV10-2	TGCGCCAGCAGTGAGGGGCCAGGGGTTGATTCACCCCTCCACTTT	CASSEGPGVDSPLHF
TRBJ1-3	-	TRBD1	TRBV11-2	TGTGCCAGCAGCCCCCAACAGGGGAAGAGCTCTGGAAACACCATATATTTT	CASSPQQGKSSGNTIYF
TRBJ2-1	-	TRBD1	TRBV14	TGTGCCAGCAGCTGGACAGGGGTGTACAATGAGCAGTTCTTC	CASSWTGVYNEQFF
TRBJ2-3	-	TRBD2	TRBV4-3	TGCGCCAGCAGTCTAACCCTGGGAGCGGGGTGGGGAGATACGCAGTATTTT	CASSLTLGAGWGDTQYF
TRBJ1-3	-	-	TRBV7-2	TGTGCCAGCAGCTTAAGAACACTAGTCTCTGGAAACACCATATATTTT	CASSLRTLVSGNTIYF
TRBJ2-1	-	-	TRBV30	TGTGCCTGGAGATCGAGTAGCTCCTACAATGAGCAGTTCTTC	CAWRSSSSYNEQFF
TRBJ2-1	-	-	TRBV28	TGTGCCAGCATCAACCCCAGGGGAGTCTACAATGAGCAGTTCTTC	CASINPRGVYNEQFF
TRBJ2-1	few	-	TRBV27	TGTGCCAGCAGCCCTTCCCAGAATGAGCAGTTCTTC	CASSPSQNEQFF
TRBJ2-1	-	-	TRBV10-2	TGCGCCAGCAGCATGTGGACTACACCTACCAATGAGCAGTTCTTC	CASSMWTTPTNEQFF
TRBJ1-1	-	-	TRBV4-1	TGCGCCAGCAGCCAAGAAAGACACGGGAACACTGAAGCTTTCTTT	CASSQERHGNTEAFF
TRBJ1-2	-	TRBD1	TRBV30	TGTGCCTGGAGTGTACGGACAGGGGTCGGCTACACCTTC	CAWSVRTGVGYTF